These 30 T cell receptor beta chains were all obtained from the same sample, sequenced in a study of T cell responses to AZD1222 COVID-19 vaccine. The assay was immunoSEQ multiplex PCR, and TCRdb's table has in-frame clones only and misses some. Among roughly 100,000 clones, nearly 90% were seen once, and the ten largest hold around 2.3%. The source was peripheral blood, collected 28 days after the second AZD1222 dose. Receptors were obtained from an adult who received the AZD1222 COVID-19 vaccine.

This chain links TRBV2 with TRBJ1-3; D ambiguous. Trimming stripped 4 bases from V and 5 bases from J, with 12 bases between. This CDR3 contains 14 residues. Germline V lookup: CDR1 SNHLY, CDR2 FYNNEI. The CDR3 is CASSGDSSRNTIYF. The CDR3 bases are TGTGCCAGCAGTGGAGATAGTTCGAGAAACACCATATATTTT. Complete variable domain (other parts from reference TRBV2 and TRBJ1-3): EPEVTQTPSHQVTQMGQEVILRCVPISNHLYFYWYRQILGQKVEFLVSFYNNEISEKSEIFDDQFSVERPDGSNFTLKIRSTKLEDSAMYFCASSGDSSRNTIYFGEGSWLTVV.

The chain links TRBV7-2 to TRBJ2-5, with D perhaps given as TRBD1 or TRBD2 (5 bases each). V was shortened by 1 base and J by 7 bases, with 13 bases between the two germline ends. The CDR3 totals 14 residues. Germline CDR1 SGHTA, CDR2 FQGNSA. Written as DNA, the CDR3 is TGTGCCAGCAGCTTAGGGGGGAGCCTCAGGACCCAGTACTTC. This sequence encodes CASSLGGSLRTQYF.

The genes are TRBV30 and TRBJ2-7; tentative D call: TRBD1 (6 bases). CDR3 size: 13 residues. Between the trimmed V and J ends, which lost 3 bases and 3 bases, there was a span of 12 bases. Germline V gives CDR1 GTSNPN, CDR2 SVGIG (reference sequence). As DNA, the CDR3 is TGTGCCTGGAGGGAAAGGACAGTCTACGAGCAGTACTTC. Its protein is CAWRERTVYEQYF.

This clone was seen just once. V is TRBV7-2 and J is TRBJ1-2; D gene ambiguous. Germline V gene lookup returns CDR1 SGHTA and CDR2 FQGNSA. This CDR3 has 18 residues. Trimming shortened V by 1 base and J by 0 bases, and 18 bases separated the two germline ends. In DNA, the CDR3 is TGTGCCAGCAGCTTAGTCAACATCGGCTTTGGGGCTAACTATGGCTACACCTTC. It specifies CASSLVNIGFGANYGYTF. The full variable domain, in which reference TRBV7-2 and TRBJ1-2 provide the parts outside the CDR3, is GAGVSQSPSNKVTEKGKDVELRCDPISGHTALYWYRQSLGQGLEFLIYFQGNSAPDKSGLPSDRFSAERTGGSVSTLTIQRTQQEDSAVYLCASSLVNIGFGANYGYTFGSGTRLTVV.

CDR3 nucleotides: TGCGCCAGTGGGACTAGCGGGACTAGCACAGATACGCAGTATTTT. This translates into CASGTSGTSTDTQYF. This chain joins TRBV5-1 and TRBJ2-3; TRBD2 matches at 13 bases. Germline V gene lookup returns CDR1 SGHRS and CDR2 YFSETQ. Trimming at V came to 8 bases and at J to 0 bases, leaving 3 bases not matched to a gene. The CDR3 spans 15 residues.

This chain uses TRBV7-2 with TRBJ1-2; weak D call: TRBD1 (5 bases). Trimming took 4 bases from V and 7 from J, leaving 13 bases between them. The CDR3 is made up of 13 amino acids. Germline CDR1 and CDR2: SGHTA and FQGNSA. The CDR3 here is CASSSGPLAGYTF. DNA of the CDR3: TGTGCCAGCAGCTCGGGACCCTTGGCTGGCTACACCTTC.

The rearrangement uses TRBV5-4 and TRBJ1-3; D is perhaps TRBD1 (5 bases). V gave up 4 bases and J gave up 0 bases, with 14 bases separating them. The CDR3 sequence is 16 residues long. Germline CDR1 reads SGHNT; CDR2 reads YYREEE (reference sequence). The CDR3 DNA is TGTGCCAGCAGCAGCTGGGACCGGCGCTCTGGAAACACCATATATTTT. This encodes CASSSWDRRSGNTIYF. The whole variable domain, remainder taken from reference TRBV5-4 and TRBJ1-3, is ETGVTQSPTHLIKTRGQQVTLRCSSQSGHNTVSWYQQALGQGPQFIFQYYREEENGRGNFPPRFSGLQFPNYSSELNVNALELDDSALYLCASSSWDRRSGNTIYFGEGSWLTVV.

The chain is built from TRBV6-5 and TRBJ2-5, with 9 nucleotides matching TRBD1. Trimming at V came to 6 bases and at J to 3 bases, leaving 2 bases not matched to a gene. The length of the CDR3 is 13 residues. Germline CDR1 and CDR2: MNHEY and SVGAGI. The CDR3 nucleotides are TGTGCCAGCAGAACAGGGGGCGAAGAGACCCAGTACTTC. Translated, it gives CASRTGGEETQYF.

The chain joins TRBV18 to TRBJ1-1; D is unresolved. V was clipped by 2 bases and J by 1 base, with 14 bases between them. The length of the CDR3 is 16 residues. Germline V gives CDR1 KGHSH, CDR2 LQKENI. The CDR3 region is CASSPNAQAGNTEAFF. The CDR3 DNA is TGTGCCAGCTCACCAAACGCCCAGGCGGGGAACACTGAAGCTTTCTTT.

This rearrangement joins TRBV11-2 to TRBJ2-1; 9 nucleotides align to TRBD2. This CDR3 contains 15 residues. The V and J ends lost 1 base and 12 bases, in that order; junction bases with no gene match: 10. Germline CDR1 SGHAT, CDR2 FQNNGV. In DNA, the CDR3 is TGTGCCAGCAGCTTAGTGGTCGGCGGGAGGGCCTCGCAGTTCTTC. Translating gives CASSLVVGGRASQFF.

The chain has TRBV28 and TRBJ2-1, with 8 bases lining up with TRBD2. The CDR3 totals 16 residues. V was pared by 5 bases and J by 9 bases, with 15 bases of the junction left unmatched. CDR1 and CDR2 (germline): MDHEN, SYDVKM. The CDR3 sequence is CASSSGASGLWGEQFF. The DNA of the CDR3 is TGTGCCAGCAGTAGTGGGGCTAGCGGGCTTTGGGGTGAGCAGTTCTTC.

The chain has TRBV30 and TRBJ1-1; D remains ambiguous. CDR3 length: 12 amino acids. V lost 1 base, J lost 3 bases, and 6 bases lay in between. Germline V gene sequence: CDR1 GTSNPN, CDR2 SVGIG (reference sequence). CDR3 DNA: TGTGCCTGGAGTGGTATGGACACTGAAGCTTTCTTT. Protein: CAWSGMDTEAFF.

The chain couples TRBV7-9 to TRBJ2-4; possibly TRBD1 for D (6 bases). CDR3 length equals 16 residues. V lost 5 bases to trimming and J lost 0 bases, with 14 bases between them. Germline V gene data show CDR1 as SEHNR and CDR2 as FQNEAQ (reference sequence). This CDR3 reads CASSPQGPGAKNIQYF. In DNA form, the CDR3 reads TGTGCCAGCAGCCCTCAGGGGCCGGGAGCCAAAAACATTCAGTACTTC.

This clone has just one count. This chain joins TRBV7-8 and TRBJ2-3, with 8 bases that match TRBD1. The ends lost 5 bases at V and 2 bases at J; junction bases unmatched: 6. Looked up from germline, CDR1 is SGHVS and CDR2 is FQNEAQ. The CDR3 totals 15 residues. The CDR3 DNA reads TGTGCCAGCAGCCAAGGACAGGGATTCACAGATACGCAGTATTTT. Translating it yields CASSQGQGFTDTQYF.

The chain links TRBV13 to TRBJ2-1; the D gene is possibly TRBD1 (6 bases). The CDR3 extends over 14 amino acids. Germline CDR1 PRHDT, CDR2 FYEKMQ (reference sequence). V lost 8 bases and J lost 4, with 15 bases in between. CDR3 amino acids: CASSHRTEYNEQFF. The CDR3 nucleotides read TGTGCCAGCTCCCACCGGACAGAGTACAATGAGCAGTTCTTC.

In this sample, this clone turned up once. The chain carries TRBV16 and TRBJ1-6; D call uncertain. This CDR3 spans 15 amino acids. Germline V gene sequence: CDR1 KGHSY, CDR2 FQNENV. Trimming stripped 0 bases from V and 6 bases from J, with 9 bases between. The DNA for the CDR3 is TGTGCCAGCAGCCAATCGAGCAGGACTAATTCACCCCTCCACTTT. Translated: CASSQSSRTNSPLHF.

This clone was observed a handful of times. The genes are TRBV5-5 and TRBJ1-6; the D is unclear. This CDR3 contains 14 residues. Germline CDR1 is SGHKS and CDR2 is YYEKEE (reference sequence). Trimming shortened V by 6 bases and J by 8 bases, and 15 bases separated the two germline ends. The CDR3 here is CASMSAGSHSPLHF. DNA of the CDR3: TGTGCCAGCATGTCTGCGGGGTCTCATTCACCCCTCCACTTT. The full variable domain, completed using reference TRBV5-5 and TRBJ1-6, is DAGVTQSPTHLIKTRGQQVTLRCSPISGHKSVSWYQQVLGQGPQFIFQYYEKEERGRGNFPDRFSARQFPNYSSELNVNALLLGDSALYLCASMSAGSHSPLHFGNGTRLTVT.

This sequence joins TRBV5-6 and TRBJ1-1; D uncertain. Germline CDR1 is SGHDT and CDR2 is YYEEEE. The CDR3 covers 10 residues. The V end lost 1 base, the J end lost 6 bases, and 1 base lay between the germline ends. The CDR3 loop reads CASSLSEAFF. Written as DNA, the CDR3 is TGTGCCAGCAGCTTGTCTGAAGCTTTCTTT.

The CDR3 region is CASSPGQRNTIYF. In DNA form, the CDR3 reads TGTGCCAGCAGCCCGGGACAGCGAAACACCATATATTTT. This chain links TRBV12-3 or TRBV12-4 with TRBJ1-3, with 7 bases matching TRBD1. The V segment lost 6 bases and the J segment 5 bases; nucleotides outside the gene matches: 4. This CDR3 is 13 amino acids long.

Concerning this clone: Other DNA sequences from this sample encode an identical CDR3 as well. This chain uses TRBV4-3 with TRBJ1-5; D remains ambiguous. V lost 0 bases and J 5 bases, leaving 5 bases between the germline ends. CDR1 is LGHNA and CDR2 is YSLEER in the germline V gene. The CDR3 contains 13 residues. The DNA of the CDR3 is TGCGCCAGCAGCCAAGATAGAGATCAGCCCCAGCATTTT. This translates into CASSQDRDQPQHF.

The chain couples TRBV28 to TRBJ1-6; TRBD1 aligns across 7 bases. Germline lookup yields CDR1 MDHEN and CDR2 SYDVKM. J gave up 2 bases and V 5 bases, and 3 bases lay outside the gene matches. The CDR3 runs to 15 residues. CDR3 sequence: CASSHRGTYNSPLHF. For the CDR3, the DNA is TGTGCCAGCAGTCACAGGGGAACCTATAATTCACCCCTCCACTTT.

This chain joins TRBV27 and TRBJ1-2, with TRBD1 as a possible D gene (6 bases). This CDR3 spans 15 amino acids. V was trimmed by 3 bases and J by 2 bases, leaving 13 bases between them. Germline-derived CDR1 and CDR2 are MNHEY and SMNVEV (reference sequence). CDR3 DNA: TGTGCCAGCAGTTTTAGGACAGAATCGAACTATGGCTACACCTTC. Translating gives CASSFRTESNYGYTF.

The chain couples TRBV19 to TRBJ1-5; no definite D call. Looked up from germline, CDR1 is LNHDA and CDR2 is SQIVND (reference sequence). Trimming left V 7 bases short and J 3 bases short, with 13 bases between. CDR3 length equals 14 residues. The CDR3 reads CASKFDNINQPQHF. CDR3 coding DNA: TGTGCCAGTAAGTTTGACAATATCAATCAGCCCCAGCATTTT.

The chain has TRBV7-3 and TRBJ1-1; D is unresolved. The germline V gene has CDR1 SGHTA and CDR2 FQGTGA. V lost 2 bases, J lost 4 bases, and 8 bases lay in between. The CDR3 has 13 residues. CDR3 loop: CASSLSIATEAFF. The CDR3 region has the DNA TGTGCCAGCAGCTTATCAATCGCCACTGAAGCTTTCTTT.

This chain uses TRBV5-1 with TRBJ1-1; TRBD1 might be the D (5 bases). Germline V gene lookup returns CDR1 SGHRS and CDR2 YFSETQ. CDR3 size: 14 residues. V lost 0 bases and J lost 12, with 18 bases in between. In DNA form, the CDR3 reads TGCGCCAGCAGCTTGGCCCGGGACGACAGTAAGACTTTCTTT. Protein product: CASSLARDDSKTFF.

The chain carries TRBV5-1 and TRBJ2-2; D not certain. This CDR3 has 14 residues. The germline V and J ends were trimmed by 0 bases and 1 base, with 4 bases remaining between them. Per germline, CDR1 SGHRS and CDR2 YFSETQ. CDR3 sequence reads: CASSLDWNTGELFF. DNA for the CDR3: TGCGCCAGCAGCTTGGACTGGAACACCGGGGAGCTGTTTTTT.

The sample holds one count of this clone. The chain recombines TRBV4-1 with TRBJ2-1; 10 nucleotides match TRBD2. V lost 3 bases to trimming and J lost 4 bases; unmatched junction nucleotides: 9. The CDR3 is 17 amino acids. Germline V gene data show CDR1 as MGHRA and CDR2 as YSYEKL. CDR3 region: CASSQGLLAGEYNEQFF. Here the CDR3 DNA reads TGCGCCAGCAGCCAGGGGTTGCTAGCGGGGGAATACAATGAGCAGTTCTTC.

The rearrangement joins TRBV7-8 to TRBJ1-1; 8 nucleotides align to TRBD1. Germline values: CDR1 SGHVS, CDR2 FQNEAQ. This CDR3 spans 16 amino acids. V was pared by 2 bases and J by 6 bases, with 11 bases of the junction left unmatched. The CDR3 DNA sequence: TGTGCCAGCAGCTTAACCAGGGGGCTACGCGGGCCTGAAGCTTTCTTT. Its protein product is CASSLTRGLRGPEAFF.

V is TRBV5-1 and J is TRBJ2-7, with TRBD2 identical over 8 bases. The junction had 7 bases not matched to a gene; V was cut back by 0 bases and J by 2 bases. CDR1 and CDR2 from the germline V gene are SGHRS and YFSETQ. The CDR3 is 16 residues long. CDR3 loop: CASSLALSGGTYEQYF. DNA of the CDR3: TGCGCCAGCAGCTTGGCTTTATCGGGAGGGACCTACGAGCAGTACTTC.

V gene TRBV6-1 combines with J gene TRBJ2-3, with D tentatively TRBD1 (6 bases). The germline gives CDR1 MNHNS, CDR2 SASEGT. V lost 2 bases, J lost 4 bases, and 13 bases lay in between. This CDR3 has 15 residues. The CDR3 spells CASSELAGAADTQYF. The CDR3 DNA is TGTGCCAGCAGTGAACTGGCAGGGGCGGCAGATACGCAGTATTTT.